The 21 T cell receptor beta chains in this list originate from one sample, sequenced in a study of blood T cells in healthy people across ages. A J-beta primer mix and a sample-barcoded 5' primer were used in a second PCR of roughly 6 to 11 cycles. One entry per CDR3 protein results from TCRdb running MiXCR on the 5' RACE reads. The table has 1 million to 1.2 million distinct CDR3 sequences, more than 30% seen once. The sample comprised blood. The receptors here all came from a man younger than 30 in good health.

V gene TRBV12-3 or TRBV12-4 combines with J gene TRBJ1-2, with TRBD1 as a possible D gene (6 bases). The CDR3 is 15 amino acids. V was shortened by 5 bases and J by 6 bases, with 19 bases between the two germline ends. This CDR3 reads CASSQSYQGIDGYTF. CDR3 in DNA: TGTGCCAGCAGTCAAAGCTATCAGGGGATCGATGGCTACACCTTC.

This chain joins TRBV6-4 and TRBJ2-3, with D possibly matching TRBD1 (5 bases). Germline V CDR1 and CDR2: MRHNA, SNTAGT. Trimming took off 5 bases at V and 1 base at J, with 10 bases between the two ends. The CDR3 is 14 residues long. The CDR3 nucleotides are TGTGCCAGCAGTTCATCGACAGGCACAGATACGCAGTATTTT. Translating it yields CASSSSTGTDTQYF.

The rearrangement links TRBV7-2 to TRBJ1-3; no definite D call. The CDR3 contains 16 residues. CDR1 is SGHTA and CDR2 is FQGNSA in the germline V gene. V lost 1 base and J lost 0, with 10 bases in between. CDR3 nucleotides: TGTGCCAGCAGCTTAGTCGACGTCGCCTCTGGAAACACCATATATTTT. Its protein is CASSLVDVASGNTIYF.

This clonotype was counted at least ten times. This chain joins TRBV18 and TRBJ1-1; no reliable D call. CDR1 and CDR2 from the germline V gene are KGHSH and LQKENI. The CDR3 extends over 13 amino acids. Trimming shortened V by 8 bases and J by 0 bases, and 10 bases separated the two germline ends. The DNA for the CDR3 is TGTGCCAGCAGCCCCCCTGTGAACACTGAAGCTTTCTTT. It codes for CASSPPVNTEAFF. Supplemented by reference TRBV18 and TRBJ1-1, the full variable domain reads NAGVMQNPRHLVRRRGQEARLRCSPMKGHSHVYWYRQLPEEGLKFMVYLQKENIIDESGMPKERFSAEFPKEGPSILRIQQVVRGDSAAYFCASSPPVNTEAFFGQGTRLTVV.

Comment on this clonotype: Compared with germline, one end of the junction differs, possibly owing to a read error. This chain joins TRBV15 and TRBJ1-2; no firm D call. This CDR3 is built from 14 residues. Germline CDR1 reads LNHNV; CDR2 reads YYDKDF (reference sequence). The CDR3 nucleotides are TGTGCCACCGGCAGAGATCTGGTAGGAATCGGCTACACCTTC. This gives the protein CATGRDLVGIGYTF.

V gene TRBV7-2 combines with J gene TRBJ1-1; D perhaps matches TRBD1 (5 bases). The CDR3 extends over 13 amino acids. Trimming removed 5 bases from V and 5 bases from J, with 12 bases in between. In germline, CDR1 is SGHTA, CDR2 FQGNSA. CDR3 DNA: TGTGCCAGCAGCAACGGGACGCATACTGAAGCTTTCTTT. Translation: CASSNGTHTEAFF.

This clonotype turned up a few times. The chain links TRBV10-3 to TRBJ1-1; tentatively, D is TRBD1 (6 bases). The germline gives CDR1 ENHRY, CDR2 SYGVKD. The V end lost 6 bases, the J end lost 1 base, and 15 bases lay between the germline ends. The CDR3 is 15 amino acids. CDR3 sequence: CAIRSGGMTNTEAFF. Here the CDR3 DNA reads TGTGCCATCAGGAGTGGGGGCATGACGAACACTGAAGCTTTCTTT.

CDR3 bases: TGCGCCAGCAGCCAAGACAAGGGCCTTCGAGAGACCCAGTACTTC. It is translated as CASSQDKGLRETQYF. The chain couples TRBV4-3 to TRBJ2-5; no firm D call. The CDR3 has 15 residues. Germline values: CDR1 LGHNA, CDR2 YSLEER. The ends were cut back, 0 bases at V and 4 bases at J, with 12 bases in the middle.

This sequence joins TRBV7-2 and TRBJ2-1; D not certain. The DNA end is a closer match to TRBJ2-7, so the J assignment may be wrong. This CDR3 has 16 residues. CDR1 SGHTA and CDR2 FQGNSA come from the germline V gene. The CDR3 region has the DNA TGTGCCAGCAGCTCCGCCGGGCCCAGCTCCTACAATGAGCAGTACTTC. Translation: CASSSAGPSSYNEQYF.

This clonotype was counted ten times or more. The rearrangement joins TRBV5-6 to TRBJ2-1; the D is unclear. Trimming removed 2 bases from V and 5 bases from J, with 8 bases in between. CDR1 SGHDT and CDR2 YYEEEE come from the germline V gene. This CDR3 is built from 13 residues. The CDR3 coding sequence is TGTGCCAGCAGCTTTGGGCAGAACAATGAGCAGTTCTTC. Amino acid sequence: CASSFGQNNEQFF. The full variable domain, with the rest looked up from reference TRBV5-6 and TRBJ2-1, is DAGVTQSPTHLIKTRGQQVTLRCSPKSGHDTVSWYQQALGQGPQFIFQYYEEEERQRGNFPDRFSGHQFPNYSSELNVNALLLGDSALYLCASSFGQNNEQFFGPGTRLTVL.

This clonotype has a single count. The CDR3 DNA reads as TGCGCCAGCAGTGAGAGGACAGGGGGTGGTGAAAAACTGTTTTTT. This gives the protein CASSERTGGGEKLFF. J is TRBJ1-4 and V is TRBV10-2; 10 nucleotides agree with TRBD1. V dropped 2 bases and J dropped 7; count of bases not matched to a gene: 4. CDR3 length equals 15 residues. Per the germline V gene, CDR1 is WSHSY and CDR2 is SAAADI.

V usage is TRBV12-3 or TRBV12-4 and J usage is TRBJ2-3; 9 bases line up with TRBD2. After removal of 6 bases from V and 1 base from J, the junction contained 8 bases not matched to a gene. The CDR3 consists of 16 residues. The CDR3 region is CASRPSGGPRTDTQYF. The DNA of the CDR3 is TGTGCCAGCAGACCCAGCGGGGGGCCTCGCACAGATACGCAGTATTTT.

The rearrangement joins TRBV12-3 or TRBV12-4 to TRBJ2-2; D assignment may be TRBD1 or TRBD2 (6 bases each). The CDR3 contains 16 residues. The V end lost 6 bases, the J end lost 5 bases, and 19 bases lay between the germline ends. The CDR3 DNA reads TGTGCCAGCAGACTAGGGTCGGACAGCGGGACCGGGGAGCTGTTTTTT. Translation: CASRLGSDSGTGELFF.

The chain has TRBV6-6 and TRBJ2-3, with D possibly matching TRBD2 (6 bases). Trimming took off 0 bases at V and 2 bases at J, with 12 bases between the two ends. The germline V gene encodes CDR1 MNHNY and CDR2 SVGAGI (reference sequence). The CDR3 consists of 16 residues. CDR3 DNA: TGTGCCAGCAGTTACTCCCTGGGGGGAATCACAGATACGCAGTATTTT. Protein sequence: CASSYSLGGITDTQYF.

J is TRBJ2-2 and V is TRBV18, with 7 nucleotides matching TRBD1. V lost 3 bases to trimming and J lost 3 bases; unmatched junction nucleotides: 7. Germline V lookup: CDR1 KGHSH, CDR2 LQKENI. The CDR3 has 16 residues. CDR3 DNA: TGTGCCAGCTCACCCACAGGGGAACTCTACACCGGGGAGCTGTTTTTT. This gives the protein CASSPTGELYTGELFF.

This chain uses TRBV20-1 with TRBJ2-1; no firm D call. The J call is uncertain, as TRBJ2-7 better fits the DNA end. The CDR3 loop spans 13 amino acids. Germline CDR1 and CDR2: DFQATT and SNEGSKA (reference sequence). CDR3: CSARERMSYEQYF. For the CDR3, the DNA is TGCAGTGCTAGAGAGCGGATGTCCTACGAGCAGTACTTC.

This clonotype was found a few times. This chain uses TRBV6-2 or TRBV6-3 with TRBJ1-1, with D uncertain. The length of the CDR3 is 12 residues. V was clipped by 2 bases and J by 4 bases, with 5 bases between them. Germline CDR1 and CDR2: MNHEY and SVGEGT. The CDR3 sequence: CASSYVGTEAFF. Written as DNA, the CDR3 is TGTGCCAGCAGTTACGTAGGCACTGAAGCTTTCTTT.

V and J are TRBV5-1 and TRBJ1-1, with 10 bases that match TRBD1. The CDR3 extends over 16 amino acids. Losses at the gene ends were 7 bases for V and 3 bases for J; bases not matched to a gene: 12. CDR1 and CDR2 (germline): SGHRS, YFSETQ. The CDR3 bases are TGCGCCAGCGCGAAGGGGACAGGGGAGCGCGACACTGAAGCTTTCTTT. Residues: CASAKGTGERDTEAFF.

The V and J genes are TRBV18 and TRBJ1-6; no definite D call. V dropped 3 bases and J dropped 6 bases, with 9 bases sitting between them. CDR3 length: 14 residues. Germline V gene lookup returns CDR1 KGHSH and CDR2 LQKENI. The DNA for the CDR3 is TGTGCCAGCTCACCGACGGAGGTTAATTCACCCCTCCACTTT. This codes for CASSPTEVNSPLHF.

This chain uses TRBV12-3 or TRBV12-4 with TRBJ2-7; 7 positions match TRBD1. J gave up 6 bases and V 1 base, and 6 bases lay outside the gene matches. The CDR3 runs to 14 residues. This CDR3 reads CASSLDRGHREQYF. The DNA of the CDR3 is TGTGCCAGCAGTTTAGACAGGGGACATCGCGAGCAGTACTTC.

Only a few counts were recorded for this clonotype. This sequence joins TRBV7-2 and TRBJ2-2, with D tentatively TRBD2 (6 bases). Trimming removed 7 bases at V and 9 bases at J, with 12 bases between. The CDR3 runs 12 residues. CDR1 is SGHTA, CDR2 FQGNSA, per germline. The CDR3 loop is CASKPGGRELFF. CDR3 DNA sequence: TGTGCCAGCAAGCCTGGGGGGAGGGAGCTGTTTTTT.